The 14 T cell receptor beta chains below were found in one sample sequenced in a study of long-term antiretroviral therapy in people with HIV. It was version v3.0 of the immunoSEQ assay that was run at survey level. TCRdb keeps only in-frame clones here, not all; method: immunoSEQ multiplex PCR. The table records roughly 29,000 clones, approximately 86% of them present only once. The specimen comprised unsorted PBMCs, sampled 3 years after starting antiretroviral therapy. The receptor source for this set is a middle-aged man with HIV.

J is TRBJ1-1 and V is TRBV6-1, with D unresolved. V dropped 4 bases and J dropped 3 bases, with 15 bases sitting between them. The germline gives CDR1 MNHNS, CDR2 SASEGT. The CDR3 has 15 residues. The CDR3 sequence is CASSAGRATDTEAFF. Here the CDR3 DNA reads TGTGCCAGCAGTGCGGGGAGAGCTACGGACACTGAAGCTTTCTTT.

The rearrangement joins TRBV5-4 to TRBJ2-1; D is possibly TRBD2 (5 bases). Germline V gene lookup returns CDR1 SGHNT and CDR2 YYREEE (reference sequence). The CDR3 contains 15 residues. V was clipped by 0 bases and J by 6 bases, with 13 bases between them. CDR3 protein: CASSLDGASTNEQFF. The CDR3 DNA follows: TGTGCCAGCAGCTTGGACGGTGCTAGCACCAATGAGCAGTTCTTC.

The V call is TRBV19, the J call TRBJ2-1; D gene uncertain. The CDR3 loop spans 15 amino acids. Germline loops: CDR1 LNHDA, CDR2 SQIVND (reference sequence). Trimming shortened V by 4 bases and J by 5 bases, and 15 bases separated the two germline ends. DNA of the CDR3: TGTGCCAGTAGTAACGTTAAACAGTTGGACAATGAGCAGTTCTTC. Protein: CASSNVKQLDNEQFF.

V gene TRBV10-1 combines with J gene TRBJ2-7; 7 nucleotides line up with TRBD1. The length of the CDR3 is 16 residues. V was clipped by 0 bases and J by 2 bases; unmatched bases: 7. Germline values: CDR1 WNHNN, CDR2 SYGVQD (reference sequence). The CDR3 protein is CASSESTGLLPYEQYF. The CDR3 DNA is TGCGCCAGCAGTGAGTCGACAGGGTTGTTACCCTACGAGCAGTACTTC.

The chain is built from TRBV6-5 and TRBJ2-3; the D gene is possibly TRBD1 (5 bases). The ends were cut back, 6 bases at V and 1 base at J, with 5 bases in the middle. CDR3 length: 12 residues. The germline CDR1 and CDR2 sequences are MNHEY and SVGAGI. The CDR3 DNA follows: TGTGCCAGCAGACAGGGCACAGATACGCAGTATTTT. Amino acid sequence: CASRQGTDTQYF.

The rearrangement links TRBV2 to TRBJ1-2; possible D gene TRBD1, 5 bases. The CDR3 runs to 14 residues. V was clipped by 6 bases and J by 2 bases, with 13 bases between them. Germline V gene data show CDR1 as SNHLY and CDR2 as FYNNEI. CDR3 amino acids: CASRGGVTNYGYTF. DNA of the CDR3: TGTGCCAGCAGGGGGGGGGTTACCAACTATGGCTACACCTTC.

This clone was detected only once. V and J are TRBV5-1 and TRBJ2-7, with a tentative D call TRBD2 (6 bases). Trimming shortened V by 2 bases and J by 5 bases, and 14 bases separated the two germline ends. Germline V gene data show CDR1 as SGHRS and CDR2 as YFSETQ. The CDR3 is 14 residues long. The CDR3 here is CASSFFSGANEQYF. The CDR3 DNA follows: TGCGCCAGCAGCTTTTTTAGCGGAGCTAACGAGCAGTACTTC.

The chain joins TRBV6-6 to TRBJ1-5, with 8 bases that match TRBD1. Trimming at V came to 0 bases and at J to 2 bases, leaving 3 bases not matched to a gene. The CDR3 extends over 16 amino acids. Germline CDR1 reads MNHNY; CDR2 reads SVGAGI (reference sequence). CDR3 DNA sequence: TGTGCCAGCAGTTACTCTGGGACAGGAGGCAATCAGCCCCAGCATTTT. Its translation is CASSYSGTGGNQPQHF.

V gene TRBV29-1 combines with J gene TRBJ1-3; TRBD1 agrees at 8 bases. The V segment lost 5 bases and the J segment 0 bases; nucleotides outside the gene matches: 3. This CDR3 comprises 14 residues. Germline-derived CDR1 and CDR2 are SQVTM and ANQGSEA. The DNA for the CDR3 is TGCAGCGTTCAAGGACAGGGCTCTGGAAACACCATATATTTT. Protein product: CSVQGQGSGNTIYF.

V gene TRBV5-1 combines with J gene TRBJ1-2; 7 positions agree with TRBD1. The V segment lost 7 bases and the J segment 7 bases; nucleotides outside the gene matches: 16. Looked up from germline, CDR1 is SGHRS and CDR2 is YFSETQ. CDR3 length: 15 residues. The CDR3 DNA follows: TGCGCCAGCCGCCTCACCGGGACAGAGGTTGCTGGCTACACCTTC. This translates into CASRLTGTEVAGYTF.

This chain links TRBV25-1 with TRBJ1-1, with no clear D. This CDR3 is built from 14 residues. Trimming pared 6 bases from V and 4 bases from J, leaving 15 bases between. Germline V gene sequence: CDR1 MGHDK, CDR2 SYGVNS. The CDR3 is CASSDPGSGTEAFF. The DNA for the CDR3 is TGTGCCAGCAGCGATCCGGGCTCGGGCACTGAAGCTTTCTTT.

As DNA, the CDR3 is TGCGCCAGCAGTGGGGGGACAAGTAGCTCCTACGAGCAGTACTTC. This encodes CASSGGTSSSYEQYF. The gene calls are TRBV10-2 and TRBJ2-7, with D possibly TRBD1 on 6 matching bases. Germline V gives CDR1 WSHSY, CDR2 SAAADI. This CDR3 comprises 15 residues. V shed 4 bases and J shed 0 bases, with 13 bases lying between them.

The chain carries TRBV6-5 and TRBJ1-5; D is uncertain. CDR3 length: 15 amino acids. Germline values: CDR1 MNHEY, CDR2 SVGAGI. V lost 6 bases and J lost 2, with 14 bases in between. The CDR3 DNA sequence: TGTGCCAGCAGCCCAACCTCCGGGGGCAATCAGCCCCAGCATTTT. Translated: CASSPTSGGNQPQHF.

In this sample, this clone turned up once. The V call is TRBV11-2, the J call TRBJ2-7, with D hard to call. CDR3 length equals 14 residues. The ends were cut back, 0 bases at V and 1 base at J, with 7 bases in the middle. Per germline, CDR1 SGHAT and CDR2 FQNNGV. The CDR3 reads CASSLEGRSYEQYF. The CDR3 DNA reads TGTGCCAGCAGCTTAGAGGGTCGTTCCTACGAGCAGTACTTC.